This entry lists 27 T cell receptor beta chains sequenced from one sample in a study of blood T cell repertoires in COVID-19. Generated by immunoSEQ multiplex PCR, the TCRdb table keeps only in-frame clones and is missing some. The repertoire holds approximately 320,000 clones, with roughly 86% as singletons. Material: PBMCs or T cells enriched from blood (not recorded which). Source of these receptors: a woman aged 18-29 years who had recovered from COVID-19.

The chain is built from TRBV9 and TRBJ2-1, with D unclear. Trimming shortened V by 2 bases and J by 0 bases, and 12 bases separated the two germline ends. The CDR3 runs to 16 residues. The V gene's germline CDR1 is SGDLS and CDR2 YYNGEE. The CDR3 sequence is CASSVGRGSSYNEQFF. The CDR3 bases are TGTGCCAGCAGCGTGGGCCGTGGAAGCTCCTACAATGAGCAGTTCTTC.

The rearrangement links TRBV5-1 to TRBJ2-1, with 7 bases matching TRBD2. The J segment lost 4 bases and the V segment lost 4 bases, leaving 5 bases of the junction unmatched. Germline V gene lookup returns CDR1 SGHRS and CDR2 YFSETQ. CDR3 length: 14 amino acids. CDR3 bases: TGCGCCAGCAGCGCCGGGACTACATACAATGAGCAGTTCTTC. It is translated as CASSAGTTYNEQFF.

The rearrangement uses TRBV18 and TRBJ1-1; D gene unclear. With 6 bases removed from V and 3 bases from J, the gap between germline ends came to 11 bases. Germline values: CDR1 KGHSH, CDR2 LQKENI. The length of the CDR3 is 13 residues. This chain's CDR3 is CASSLRVDTEAFF. CDR3 nucleotides: TGTGCCAGCTCCCTACGAGTCGACACTGAAGCTTTCTTT.

CDR3 region: CASSPGPGEGTYEQYF. CDR3 bases: TGTGCCAGCAGCCCAGGGCCAGGGGAGGGAACCTACGAGCAGTACTTC. V is TRBV3-1 (or the pseudogene TRBV3-2) and J is TRBJ2-7, with D perhaps matching TRBD2 (7 bases). Between the trimmed V and J ends, which lost 4 bases and 2 bases, there was a span of 18 bases. The CDR3 is 16 residues long. Germline V gives CDR1 LGHDT, CDR2 YNNKEL (reference sequence).

V usage is TRBV6-2 or TRBV6-3 and J usage is TRBJ1-5; D is perhaps TRBD1 (5 bases). This CDR3 is 13 amino acids long. The V and J ends lost 4 bases and 6 bases respectively, with 10 bases between them. Per the germline V gene, CDR1 is MNHEY and CDR2 is SVGEGT. CDR3 sequence (DNA): TGTGCCAGCAGTTGGACAAGAGGTCAGCCCCAGCATTTT. It specifies CASSWTRGQPQHF.

As concerns this clone: The sample contains more than one DNA sequence encoding this CDR3. The rearrangement links TRBV28 to TRBJ1-5, with D possibly being TRBD1 (5 bases). V lost 5 bases, J lost 7 bases, and 9 bases lay in between. The CDR3 loop spans 12 amino acids. The germline V gene has CDR1 MDHEN and CDR2 SYDVKM. For the CDR3, the DNA is TGTGCCAGCAGTGAGCGGGGCCAGCCCCAGCATTTT. Translated, it gives CASSERGQPQHF.

The rearrangement joins TRBV28 to TRBJ1-6; D is possibly TRBD1 (5 bases). This CDR3 spans 14 amino acids. Germline lookup yields CDR1 MDHEN and CDR2 SYDVKM. V dropped 7 bases and J dropped 4 bases, with 11 bases sitting between them. In DNA form, the CDR3 reads TGTGCCAGCAACTCGGGGGGATATAATTCACCCCTCCACTTT. It encodes CASNSGGYNSPLHF.

This chain links TRBV6-6 with TRBJ1-3; TRBD1 might be the D (6 bases). V lost 6 bases, J lost 1 base, and 13 bases lay in between. CDR1 and CDR2 (germline): MNHNY, SVGAGI (reference sequence). This CDR3 has 15 residues. CDR3 in amino acids: CASRQIGTSGNTIYF. The CDR3 nucleotides read TGTGCCAGCAGGCAGATAGGGACATCTGGAAACACCATATATTTT.

The chain recombines TRBV15 with TRBJ1-1; D gene ambiguous. The CDR3 has 15 amino acids. Trimming stripped 0 bases from V and 1 base from J, with 9 bases between. The V gene's germline CDR1 is LNHNV and CDR2 YYDKDF (reference sequence). The CDR3 bases are TGTGCCACCAGCAGAGAAGCCAATACGAACACTGAAGCTTTCTTT. The encoded protein is CATSREANTNTEAFF. Looking up the rest from reference TRBV15 and TRBJ1-1 gives the full variable domain: DAMVIQNPRYQVTQFGKPVTLSCSQTLNHNVMYWYQQKSSQAPKLLFHYYDKDFNNEADTPDNFQSRRPNTSFCFLDIRSPGLGDTAMYLCATSREANTNTEAFFGQGTRLTVV.

V and J are TRBV11-2 and TRBJ1-4, with D maybe TRBD1 (6 bases). CDR1 is SGHAT and CDR2 is FQNNGV in the germline V gene. Trimming removed 1 base at V and 5 bases at J, with 14 bases between. The CDR3 consists of 16 residues. In DNA form, the CDR3 reads TGTGCCAGCAGCTTAGTTTGGGGGCCTCCGAATGAAAAACTGTTTTTT. It codes for CASSLVWGPPNEKLFF.

CDR3 nucleotides: TGTGCCAGCAGCATCGGACAGGGGCTCGACAATGAGCAGTTCTTC. This sequence encodes CASSIGQGLDNEQFF. The chain combines TRBV9 with TRBJ2-1; TRBD1 aligns across 9 bases. The CDR3 has 15 residues. Trimming removed 4 bases from V and 5 bases from J; junction bases left unmatched: 7. Per germline, CDR1 SGDLS and CDR2 YYNGEE.

The rearrangement joins TRBV5-1 to TRBJ1-1; D gene ambiguous. V was pared by 0 bases and J by 0 bases, with 3 bases between. The germline gives CDR1 SGHRS, CDR2 YFSETQ. This CDR3 spans 13 amino acids. The CDR3 sequence: CASSLELNTEAFF. The CDR3 coding sequence is TGCGCCAGCAGCTTGGAGCTGAACACTGAAGCTTTCTTT.

The chain carries TRBV5-1 and TRBJ2-1; D remains unclear. The CDR3 is made up of 12 amino acids. Germline CDR1 and CDR2: SGHRS and YFSETQ. Trimming shortened V by 2 bases and J by 7 bases, and 7 bases separated the two germline ends. In nucleotides, the CDR3 is TGCGCCAGCAGCTTTACCGGGAATGAGCAGTTCTTC. This translates into CASSFTGNEQFF. Full variable domain (outside the CDR3, taken from reference TRBV5-1 and TRBJ2-1): KAGVTQTPRYLIKTRGQQVTLSCSPISGHRSVSWYQQTPGQGLQFLFEYFSETQRNKGNFPGRFSGRQFSNSRSEMNVSTLELGDSALYLCASSFTGNEQFFGPGTRLTVL.

The CDR3 sequence: CASSLEEGGYGYTF. The DNA for the CDR3 is TGTGCCAGCAGCTTAGAAGAGGGTGGCTATGGCTACACCTTC. V is TRBV7-2 and J is TRBJ1-2, with D hard to call. CDR1 and CDR2 from the germline V gene are SGHTA and FQGNSA. The CDR3 is made up of 14 amino acids. Deletions cut 1 base from V and 4 bases from J, with 10 bases between.

The V call is TRBV7-6, the J call TRBJ1-4, with D perhaps TRBD1 (5 bases). Per the germline V gene, CDR1 is SGHVS and CDR2 is FNYEAQ. V was shortened by 2 bases and J by 6 bases, with 10 bases between the two germline ends. The CDR3 contains 14 residues. The CDR3 protein is CASSLRDWDEKLFF. The CDR3 DNA reads as TGTGCCAGCAGCTTACGGGACTGGGATGAAAAACTGTTTTTT.

The DNA for the CDR3 is TGTGCCAGCAGCTTTAGTAATACAGGGACCGTCTACGAGCAGTACTTC. This translates into CASSFSNTGTVYEQYF. This rearrangement joins TRBV7-8 to TRBJ2-7; D might be TRBD1 (6 bases). This CDR3 has 16 amino acids. Germline-derived CDR1 and CDR2 are SGHVS and FQNEAQ. The germline V and J ends were trimmed by 3 bases and 3 bases, with 18 bases remaining between them.

The chain uses TRBV9 and TRBJ1-1; 7 bases fit TRBD1. This CDR3 is built from 15 residues. Germline CDR1 is SGDLS and CDR2 is YYNGEE. V shed 3 bases, J shed 1 base, and the junction held 6 bases outside the gene matches. Here the CDR3 DNA reads TGTGCCAGCAGCGGCCGGGACAGTGGGAACACTGAAGCTTTCTTT. Amino acid sequence: CASSGRDSGNTEAFF.

The chain is built from TRBV5-1 and TRBJ2-5; tentatively, D is TRBD2 (6 bases). Germline V CDR1 and CDR2: SGHRS, YFSETQ. V lost 2 bases to trimming and J lost 5 bases, with 10 bases between them. The CDR3 totals 13 residues. CDR3 sequence: CASSLTSWETQYF. The CDR3 DNA follows: TGCGCCAGCAGCTTAACTAGCTGGGAGACCCAGTACTTC.

The genes are TRBV12-3 or TRBV12-4 and TRBJ1-2; TRBD1 matches at 9 bases. J was trimmed by 7 bases and V by 6 bases; bases with no gene match: 6. The CDR3 spans 13 residues. This CDR3 reads CASSPDRGGGYTF. CDR3 nucleotides: TGTGCCAGCAGCCCGGACAGGGGAGGTGGCTACACCTTC.

The J gene is TRBJ2-1, the V gene TRBV9; possibly TRBD2 for D (5 bases). Germline V CDR1 and CDR2: SGDLS, YYNGEE. V was shortened by 0 bases and J by 5 bases, with 6 bases between the two germline ends. This CDR3 contains 13 residues. The CDR3 DNA follows: TGTGCCAGCAGCGTAGCTAGCCACAATGAGCAGTTCTTC. This sequence encodes CASSVASHNEQFF. Complete variable domain (other parts from reference TRBV9 and TRBJ2-1): DSGVTQTPKHLITATGQRVTLRCSPRSGDLSVYWYQQSLDQGLQFLIQYYNGEERAKGNILERFSAQQFPDLHSELNLSSLELGDSALYFCASSVASHNEQFFGPGTRLTVL.

This clone was counted a single time. The chain carries TRBV24-1 and TRBJ1-4; 8 bases align to TRBD1. There are 15 residues in the CDR3. Germline values: CDR1 KGHDR, CDR2 SFDVKD. Trimming removed 4 bases from V and 2 bases from J; junction bases left unmatched: 2. The CDR3 here is CATSDSGGTNEKLFF. For the CDR3, the DNA is TGTGCCACCAGTGACTCAGGGGGCACTAATGAAAAACTGTTTTTT.

The rearrangement uses TRBV3-1 (or the pseudogene TRBV3-2) and TRBJ1-4; D may be TRBD1 (5 bases). The V end lost 6 bases, the J end lost 6 bases, and 11 bases lay between the germline ends. Germline values: CDR1 LGHDT, CDR2 YNNKEL (reference sequence). CDR3 length: 13 residues. CDR3 in DNA: TGTGCCAGCAGAGGGGCTTTGGATGAAAAACTGTTTTTT. Translated, it gives CASRGALDEKLFF.

The chain links TRBV27 to TRBJ1-2, with D hard to call. The ends were cut back, 4 bases at V and 4 bases at J, with 7 bases in the middle. CDR1 and CDR2 (germline): MNHEY, SMNVEV (reference sequence). The CDR3 runs 12 residues. CDR3 sequence (DNA): TGTGCCAGCAGTTCTGGACTCTATGGCTACACCTTC. Its protein is CASSSGLYGYTF.

This chain links TRBV6-2 or TRBV6-3 with TRBJ2-7, with D possibly TRBD1 on 6 matching bases. Germline-derived CDR1 and CDR2 are MNHEY and SVGEGT. This CDR3 comprises 15 residues. The V end was cut by 6 bases, the J end by 6 bases, with 21 bases between. This CDR3 is CASSIWGPPLGEQYF. CDR3 bases: TGTGCCAGCAGCATATGGGGGCCCCCTTTGGGCGAGCAGTACTTC.

This chain joins TRBV28 and TRBJ2-3; 10 bases fit TRBD2. Germline CDR1 MDHEN, CDR2 SYDVKM. The CDR3 extends over 18 amino acids. V was clipped by 4 bases and J by 3 bases; unmatched bases: 13. CDR3 loop: CASSSRYRAGGPTDTQYF. The CDR3 nucleotides read TGTGCCAGCAGTTCCCGTTACCGAGCGGGAGGGCCGACAGATACGCAGTATTTT.

This rearrangement joins TRBV10-3 to TRBJ1-1; unclear D gene. Per the germline V gene, CDR1 is ENHRY and CDR2 is SYGVKD. V dropped 4 bases and J dropped 3 bases, with 15 bases sitting between them. This CDR3 has 15 amino acids. The CDR3 region has the DNA TGTGCCATCAGTGTTGTCACCCGGGAGGACACTGAAGCTTTCTTT. Protein sequence: CAISVVTREDTEAFF.

The sample holds a few counts of this clone. The CDR3: CASSINSGGPQETQYF. CDR3 sequence (DNA): TGCGCCAGCAGCATAAATAGCGGGGGCCCTCAAGAGACCCAGTACTTC. V gene TRBV5-1 combines with J gene TRBJ2-5; 9 bases agree with TRBD2. Trimming took 4 bases from V and 2 from J; bases not matched to a gene: 9. The CDR3 covers 16 residues. The germline V gene encodes CDR1 SGHRS and CDR2 YFSETQ.